The entry below describes one T cell receptor (beta chain). The data originate from a study of blood T cell repertoires in COVID-19. The junction had 7 bases not matched to a gene; V was cut back by 7 bases and J by 0 bases. The CDR3 runs to 16 residues. The V gene's germline CDR1 is MDHEN and CDR2 SYDVKM. Only in-frame clones appear in the TCRdb table, and some are missing; sequencing was by immunoSEQ multiplex PCR. The data show about 28,000 clones, roughly 90% seen once. This sequence joins TRBV28 and TRBJ2-2; 8 nucleotides agree with TRBD2. The sequence derives from a man between 60 and 75 years old with active COVID-19. Sequencing input: peripheral blood. CDR3 in amino acids: CASTPGGGANTGELFF. In DNA, the CDR3 is TGTGCCAGCACTCCGGGAGGGGGGGCGAACACCGGGGAGCTGTTTTTT.